The T cell receptor beta chain described here comes from a study of blood T cell repertoires in COVID-19. For the study at large: Nucleic acid was either cDNA or gDNA, and it came from T cells, B-cell-depleted T cells, or PBMCs.

Repertoires were generated with immunoSEQ multiplex PCR, while TCRdb's copy carries only in-frame clones and drops some. There are about 150,000 clones in the sample; about four fifths occur only once, and around a fifth lies in the top ten. Germline lookup yields CDR1 MNHEY and CDR2 SVGAGI. The CDR3 extends over 15 amino acids. V was clipped by 7 bases and J by 4 bases, with 19 bases between them. This TCR was sampled from a woman between 65 and 79 years old who had recovered from COVID-19. The V gene is TRBV6-5, the J gene TRBJ1-2; TRBD1 is a possible D gene (5 bases). Source material: peripheral blood. In DNA, the CDR3 is TGTGCCAGCACCCAGGTGGCAGGGCCTATCTATGGCTACACCTTC. Translating it yields CASTQVAGPIYGYTF.